This T cell receptor (beta chain) stems from a study of T cells after yellow fever vaccination. Points from the study as a whole: FACS-sorted repertoires might harbor abundant contaminating clonotypes from the bulk population. Clonotype sharing between CD4 and CD8 compartments was small.

In TCRdb, the 5' RACE reads were re-called with MiXCR into one record per CDR3 protein. The table has hundreds of thousands of distinct CDR3 sequences, under 15% seen once. This CDR3 contains 16 residues. Trimming removed 5 bases from V and 2 bases from J; junction bases left unmatched: 10. A word on this clonotype: Its antigen is unknown.

The source material was CD4+ T cells sorted from PBMCs, sampled 15 days after the yellow fever booster vaccination. The rearrangement links TRBV12-3 or TRBV12-4 to TRBJ2-3; 7 nucleotides align to TRBD1. This clonotype originated in a man aged 18 to 29 who received the YFV17D yellow fever vaccine. The CDR3 DNA reads TGTGCCAGCAGTCTCGGGACAGTAGGATACACAGATACGCAGTATTTT. This encodes CASSLGTVGYTDTQYF.